The rows below give T cell receptor beta chains drawn from one sample of a study of Graves' ophthalmopathy and Graves' hyperthyroidism. Each CDR3 protein gets one entry after TCRdb re-called the multiplex PCR reads with MiXCR. The sample includes roughly 380,000 distinct CDR3 sequences, approximately 15% of them seen just once. What was sequenced was peripheral blood. The origin of the receptors is a woman aged 18-29 years with stable Graves' hyperthyroidism. Each CDR3 is given without its conserved first and last residue. Each record gives: J gene, D gene, V gene, CDR3 protein. A D gene is named only where the DNA matches it firmly.

j_gene: TRBJ2-6; d_gene: -; v_gene: TRBV24-1; CDR3aa: ATSDPTVSGANVLT
j_gene: TRBJ1-2; d_gene: TRBD1; v_gene: TRBV5-5; CDR3aa: ASRGTGGYT
j_gene: TRBJ2-5; d_gene: TRBD1; v_gene: TRBV20-1; CDR3aa: SATGQGREETQY
j_gene: TRBJ2-2; d_gene: TRBD2; v_gene: TRBV4-1; CDR3aa: ASTRLAGFTGELF
j_gene: TRBJ2-2; d_gene: TRBD1; v_gene: TRBV10-3; CDR3aa: AIRPTGLTNTGELF
j_gene: TRBJ2-4; d_gene: TRBD1; v_gene: TRBV6-2/TRBV6-3; CDR3aa: ASSSLRDRAREGVY
j_gene: TRBJ1-2; d_gene: -; v_gene: TRBV6-2/TRBV6-3; CDR3aa: ASSNHRAGYGYT
j_gene: TRBJ2-7; d_gene: TRBD2; v_gene: TRBV20-1; CDR3aa: SARVVTSGVYEQY
j_gene: TRBJ2-2; d_gene: TRBD1; v_gene: TRBV12-3/TRBV12-4; CDR3aa: ASRESLPGGLPGELF
j_gene: TRBJ1-5; d_gene: TRBD1; v_gene: TRBV7-8; CDR3aa: ASSTHRGRNQPQH
j_gene: TRBJ2-7; d_gene: TRBD2; v_gene: TRBV6-1; CDR3aa: ASSERAGGYEQY
j_gene: TRBJ2-2; d_gene: -; v_gene: TRBV12-3/TRBV12-4; CDR3aa: ASSLYAGELF
j_gene: TRBJ2-5; d_gene: -; v_gene: TRBV5-1; CDR3aa: ASSSGGETQY
j_gene: TRBJ2-7; d_gene: -; v_gene: TRBV6-1; CDR3aa: ASSEPQGTPYEQY
j_gene: TRBJ2-7; d_gene: -; v_gene: TRBV6-2/TRBV6-3; CDR3aa: ASGDIPGIR
j_gene: TRBJ1-1; d_gene: -; v_gene: TRBV7-9; CDR3aa: ASSSESEAF
j_gene: TRBJ1-5; d_gene: -; v_gene: TRBV3-1; CDR3aa: ASSQSPLGGRNQPQH
j_gene: TRBJ2-5; d_gene: -; v_gene: TRBV6-6; CDR3aa: ASSNSDIGKETQY
j_gene: TRBJ2-7; d_gene: TRBD1; v_gene: TRBV12-5; CDR3aa: ASGLVRGDRDEQY
j_gene: TRBJ2-7; d_gene: -; v_gene: TRBV7-8; CDR3aa: ASSLDPGSYEQY
j_gene: TRBJ1-1; d_gene: -; v_gene: TRBV18; CDR3aa: ASSRGTSLDTEAF
j_gene: TRBJ2-4; d_gene: TRBD2; v_gene: TRBV5-5; CDR3aa: ASSSTTSGGHKNIQY
j_gene: TRBJ1-1; d_gene: TRBD1; v_gene: TRBV6-2/TRBV6-3; CDR3aa: ASSSQGEISEAF
j_gene: TRBJ2-2; d_gene: -; v_gene: TRBV12-3/TRBV12-4; CDR3aa: ASSREQGTGELF
j_gene: TRBJ1-2; d_gene: -; v_gene: TRBV20-1; CDR3aa: SAILLDGYT
j_gene: TRBJ2-6; d_gene: -; v_gene: TRBV6-1; CDR3aa: ASSRESGANVLT
j_gene: TRBJ1-5; d_gene: -; v_gene: TRBV6-1; CDR3aa: ASGDNSNQPQH
j_gene: TRBJ1-1; d_gene: -; v_gene: TRBV10-3; CDR3aa: AISDDRSGDTEAF
j_gene: TRBJ2-4; d_gene: -; v_gene: TRBV7-3; CDR3aa: ASSAGQLGKNIQY
j_gene: TRBJ1-2; d_gene: -; v_gene: TRBV2; CDR3aa: ASSETGAWGYT
j_gene: TRBJ1-2; d_gene: TRBD1; v_gene: TRBV5-1; CDR3aa: ASSLTGQDNYGYT
j_gene: TRBJ2-4; d_gene: -; v_gene: TRBV15; CDR3aa: ATSRDQGENIQY
j_gene: TRBJ2-7; d_gene: -; v_gene: TRBV19; CDR3aa: ASRLRVGLSGPYEQY
j_gene: TRBJ1-1; d_gene: -; v_gene: TRBV20-1; CDR3aa: SARTPGRRNTEAF
j_gene: TRBJ1-2; d_gene: -; v_gene: TRBV2; CDR3aa: ASSDEQGYGYT
j_gene: TRBJ2-6; d_gene: -; v_gene: TRBV20-1; CDR3aa: SADPGRALEGANVLT
j_gene: TRBJ2-2; d_gene: -; v_gene: TRBV6-1; CDR3aa: ATPRNRATGELF
j_gene: TRBJ2-7; d_gene: -; v_gene: TRBV4-1; CDR3aa: ASSTGAELSYEQY
j_gene: TRBJ2-5; d_gene: TRBD2; v_gene: TRBV5-1; CDR3aa: ASSWPGTSGGPRYQETQY
j_gene: TRBJ2-4; d_gene: -; v_gene: TRBV11-1; CDR3aa: ASSLASFKGLAKNIQY
j_gene: TRBJ1-2; d_gene: TRBD1; v_gene: TRBV6-5; CDR3aa: ASSYSSGQGTYGYT